This T cell receptor (beta chain) was recorded in a study of neoadjuvant anti-PD-1 for oral cavity cancer. Whole-study findings and limits: Pretreatment Treg/Th17 ratio correlated inversely with post-treatment tumor clonality.

Clones were sequenced by immunoSEQ multiplex PCR, and TCRdb holds only the in-frame ones, with some missing. The sample lists fewer than 15,000 clones, roughly two thirds occurring once. Notes on this clone: The antigen is unknown.

Time point given: after neoadjuvant nivolumab, at surgical resection. The V gene lost 2 bases and the J gene lost 0 bases, with 14 bases spanning the gap. The CDR3 is 17 amino acids. Germline loops: CDR1 SGHVS, CDR2 FQNEAQ. The rearrangement joins TRBV7-8 to TRBJ1-3; TRBD1 might be the D (5 bases). The specimen comprised PBMCs, sampled after nivolumab (anti-PD-1) treatment. This clonotype was sampled from a person aged 40 to 85 with oral cavity squamous cell carcinoma. In nucleotides, the CDR3 is TGTGCCAGCAGCTTAAGAGTTCAGGGCGTCTCTGGAAACACCATATATTTT. This translates into CASSLRVQGVSGNTIYF.